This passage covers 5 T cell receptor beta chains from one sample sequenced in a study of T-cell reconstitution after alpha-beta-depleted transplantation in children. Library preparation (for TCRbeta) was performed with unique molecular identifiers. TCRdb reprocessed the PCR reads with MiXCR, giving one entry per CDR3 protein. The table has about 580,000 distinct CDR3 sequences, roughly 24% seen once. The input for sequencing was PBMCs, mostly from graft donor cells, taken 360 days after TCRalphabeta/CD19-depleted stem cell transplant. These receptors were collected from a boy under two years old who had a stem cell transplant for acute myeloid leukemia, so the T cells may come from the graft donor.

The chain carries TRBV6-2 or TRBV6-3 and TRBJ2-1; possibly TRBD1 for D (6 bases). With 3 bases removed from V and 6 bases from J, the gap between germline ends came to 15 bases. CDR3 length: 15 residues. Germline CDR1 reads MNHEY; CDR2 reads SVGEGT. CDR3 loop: CASSYTGTKFNEQFF. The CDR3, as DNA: TGTGCCAGCAGTTATACGGGGACAAAATTCAATGAGCAGTTCTTC.

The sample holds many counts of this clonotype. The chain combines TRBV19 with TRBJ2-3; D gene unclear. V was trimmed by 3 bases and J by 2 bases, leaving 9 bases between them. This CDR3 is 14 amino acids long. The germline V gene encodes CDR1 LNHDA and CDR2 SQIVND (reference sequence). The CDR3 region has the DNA TGTGCCAGTAGTATCGGGCTTCACACAGATACGCAGTATTTT. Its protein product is CASSIGLHTDTQYF.

The CDR3 reads CATNTQGRGETQYF. CDR3 in DNA: TGTGCCACCAATACACAGGGAAGGGGAGAGACCCAGTACTTC. This chain joins TRBV15 and TRBJ2-5; a weak D match, TRBD1 (6 bases). Germline-derived CDR1 and CDR2 are LNHNV and YYDKDF (reference sequence). V lost 7 bases to trimming and J lost 4 bases, with 16 bases between them. The CDR3 extends over 14 amino acids.

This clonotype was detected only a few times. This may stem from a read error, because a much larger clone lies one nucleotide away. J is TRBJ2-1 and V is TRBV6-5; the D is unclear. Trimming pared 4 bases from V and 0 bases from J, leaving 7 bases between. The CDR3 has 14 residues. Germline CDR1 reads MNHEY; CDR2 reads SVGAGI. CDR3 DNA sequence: TGTGCCAGCAGTTCCCTGAGCTCCTACAATGAGCAGTTCTTC. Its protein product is CASSSLSSYNEQFF.

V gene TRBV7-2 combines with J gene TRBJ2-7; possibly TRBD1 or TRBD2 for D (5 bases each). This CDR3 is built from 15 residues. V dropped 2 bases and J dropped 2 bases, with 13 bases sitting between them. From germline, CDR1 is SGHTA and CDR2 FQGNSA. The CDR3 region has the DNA TGTGCCAGCAGCTTAACGGGGACGGATGCCTACGAGCAGTACTTC. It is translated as CASSLTGTDAYEQYF.